The source of this T cell receptor (beta chain) is a study of identical twins. TCRdb reprocessed the 5' RACE reads via MiXCR and lists one record per CDR3 protein. The profile shows hundreds of thousands of distinct CDR3 sequences, approximately 9% of them singletons. This CDR3 is 13 amino acids long. From germline, CDR1 is LNHNV and CDR2 YYDKDF (reference sequence). Trimming left V 1 base short and J 7 bases short, with 8 bases between. This clonotype was observed at least ten times. These data also featured in a second study, about yellow fever vaccine responses in identical twins. That study reports: Twins reportedly had a vaccine T cell response that seemed partly convergent, partly personalized.

This TCR was sampled from a woman between 18 and 29 years old in good health. Sequencing was carried out using PBMCs. The rearrangement joins TRBV15 to TRBJ2-1; D is uncertain. Written as DNA, the CDR3 is TGTGCCACCAGCAGAGTGGTGGCGAATGAGCAGTTCTTC. Translation: CATSRVVANEQFF. The whole variable domain, remainder taken from reference TRBV15 and TRBJ2-1, is DAMVIQNPRYQVTQFGKPVTLSCSQTLNHNVMYWYQQKSSQAPKLLFHYYDKDFNNEADTPDNFQSRRPNTSFCFLDIRSPGLGDTAMYLCATSRVVANEQFFGPGTRLTVL.